The TCR beta chain described here comes from a study of tumor-infiltrating lymphocytes in primary liver carcinoma. For the study at large: Spanning 4.2 to 10 cm, the tumors were T1-T3 N0M0. Read depth, roughly 3.5 to 8 million productive TCRbeta reads, did not differ significantly between tissues.

A note on this clonotype: Compared with germline, one end of the junction differs, possibly owing to a read error.

Germline loops: CDR1 SQVTM, CDR2 ANQGSEA. The CDR3 sequence is 14 residues long. Germline DNA was extracted too, while blood RNA derived from unsorted whole blood. A roughly 4-milliliter peripheral blood sample was collected before surgery. TCR beta cDNA was prepared out of about 510 ng total RNA by means of a constant-region primer. Three nested multiplex PCR rounds, a slightly modified ARM-PCR, produced the libraries for TCR beta. Rounds one and two of PCR, each of roughly 10 cycles, were primed with TRBV1-TRBV30 forward primers and a C-beta reverse primer. TCRdb reprocessed the multiplex PCR reads with MiXCR, giving one entry per CDR3 protein. This sample has 320,000 or so distinct CDR3 sequences, with roughly 60% found just once.

This receptor was obtained from a middle-aged man with primary liver carcinoma and hepatitis B virus infection. The sample consisted of peripheral blood. V is TRBV29-1 and J is TRBJ2-1; 8 positions agree with TRBD2. This chain's CDR3 is CSVAGRGAGNEQSF. In nucleotides, the CDR3 is TGCAGCGTTGCCGGGAGGGGAGCTGGAAATGAGCAATCCTTC.